This T cell receptor (beta chain) stems from a study of cytomegalovirus exposure and HLA in healthy donors. Study conclusions and caveats: Solely CMV serostatus was available to characterize immune exposure.

PCR primers comprised 60 Vbeta and 13 Jbeta primers. Sequencing was performed with immunoSEQ multiplex PCR; in TCRdb, only in-frame clones are kept and a portion is missing. The sample holds around 100,000 clones. As to this clone: The antigen is unknown.

CDR1 is MNHNS, CDR2 SASEGT, per germline. The CDR3 runs to 13 residues. Sequenced material: PBMCs. The chain carries TRBV6-1 and TRBJ2-5; 8 nucleotides align to TRBD1. The DNA end favors TRBJ2-7, so the J call may be wrong. The TCR comes from a man aged 25-45 years in good health and CMV-seronegative. The CDR3 coding sequence is TGTGCCAGCGGTGGACAGGGAGGCTACGAGCAGTACTTC. Amino acid sequence: CASGGQGGYEQYF.